This T cell receptor (beta chain) was sequenced for a study of beta chain features in type 1 diabetes. Of the isolated RNA, all was reverse transcribed, and so the sequenced material was expressed TCRB transcripts. Assay: immunoSEQ multiplex PCR; the TCRdb copy retains only in-frame clones and omits some. The data show hundreds of thousands of clones, 15% to 18% seen once. This clone came up a few times. The sequence derives from a man aged 18 to 29 in good health. The source material was naive CD4+ T cells from blood.

CDR3 sequence (DNA): TGCGCCAGCAGCCAGGGCAGAGGTGCATCCTATAATTCACCCCTCCACTTT. Protein product: CASSQGRGASYNSPLHF. The V call is TRBV4-3, the J call TRBJ1-6; D unresolved. The CDR3 is made up of 17 amino acids. The germline V and J ends were trimmed by 3 bases and 1 base, with 13 bases remaining between them. The germline V gene has CDR1 LGHNA and CDR2 YSLEER.